The text below deals with one TCR beta chain. Seattle patients were enrolled while actively infected and followed longitudinally. This specimen belongs to a study of blood T cell repertoires in COVID-19. Study in general: Material from acute and convalescent COVID-19 was sourced from the United States, Italy and Spain. From T cells, B-cell-depleted T cells, or PBMCs came the material, which was cDNA or gDNA.

Study processing details: Estimated nucleated cell counts came from reference gene primer amplification. Using immunoSEQ multiplex PCR, the repertoire was profiled, and TCRdb retains in-frame clones only, with some absent. V, J and clone size derive from that table, while D and trimming were established from the DNA sequence. In the table there are more than 200,000 clones, about 85% of which are singletons. The receptor was isolated from a woman aged 80 or over with COVID-19, enrolled during active disease. Material for sequencing was peripheral blood.

CDR3 DNA sequence: TGTGCCAGCAGCTACGACAGGGGGCCCTTCAATGAGCAGTTCTTC. Translated, it gives CASSYDRGPFNEQFF. The genes are TRBV7-8 and TRBJ2-1, with TRBD1 identical over 10 bases. CDR1 and CDR2 from the germline V gene are SGHVS and FQNEAQ. V dropped 4 bases and J dropped 6; count of bases not matched to a gene: 6. The CDR3 spans 15 residues.